This entry lists 2 T cell receptor beta chains sequenced from one sample in a study of blood T cell repertoires in COVID-19. Generated by immunoSEQ multiplex PCR, the TCRdb table keeps only in-frame clones and is missing some. The table records about 140,000 clones, around 90% of them present only once. Sequences were obtained from peripheral blood. Receptors were obtained from a man aged 55 to 70 with active or convalescent COVID-19.

This chain links TRBV7-8 with TRBJ2-3; D may be TRBD2 (6 bases). The V gene's germline CDR1 is SGHVS and CDR2 FQNEAQ. The V gene lost 1 base and the J gene lost 5 bases, with 7 bases spanning the gap. CDR3 size: 13 residues. CDR3 region: CASSLGRGDTQYF. Here the CDR3 DNA reads TGTGCCAGCAGCTTAGGGCGGGGAGATACGCAGTATTTT.

This clone was recorded only once. The chain joins TRBV13 to TRBJ1-6, with 7 bases lining up with TRBD1. V was pared by 2 bases and J by 6 bases, with 7 bases of the junction left unmatched. The CDR3 runs 16 residues. CDR1 and CDR2 from the germline V gene are PRHDT and FYEKMQ (reference sequence). The CDR3 DNA reads as TGTGCCAGCAGCTTAAGGGCAGGGGGAATTAATTCACCCCTCCACTTT. As protein: CASSLRAGGINSPLHF.